The clone carrying this T cell receptor (beta chain) was seen ten or more times. These data originate in a study of T-cell reconstitution after alpha-beta-depleted transplantation in children. Trimming stripped 2 bases from V and 5 bases from J, with 18 bases between. Per the germline V gene, CDR1 is MNHEY and CDR2 is SMNVEV (reference sequence). This CDR3 has 16 residues. Researchers prepared the TCRbeta library using unique molecular identifiers, the study reports. TCRdb re-called the PCR reads through MiXCR, storing one row per CDR3 protein. The sample has about 120,000 distinct CDR3 sequences, 10% seen once.

The V call is TRBV27, the J call TRBJ1-1; tentative D call: TRBD1 (5 bases). The specimen was PBMCs from the stem cell graft donor, collected from the stem cell graft. This TCR was recovered from a human donor who donated a stem cell graft to a child with acute lymphoblastic leukemia. The CDR3: CASSLTLAGKGTEAFF. The CDR3 coding sequence is TGTGCCAGCAGTTTAACCCTCGCAGGGAAGGGGACTGAAGCTTTCTTT.